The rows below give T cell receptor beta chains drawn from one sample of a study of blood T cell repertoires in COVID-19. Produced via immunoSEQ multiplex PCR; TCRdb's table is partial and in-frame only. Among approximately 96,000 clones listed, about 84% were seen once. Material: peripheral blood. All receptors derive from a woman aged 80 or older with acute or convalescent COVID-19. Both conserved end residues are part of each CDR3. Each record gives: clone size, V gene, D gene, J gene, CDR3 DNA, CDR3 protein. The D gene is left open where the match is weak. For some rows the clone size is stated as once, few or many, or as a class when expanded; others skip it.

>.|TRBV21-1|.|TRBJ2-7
TGTGCCAGCAGCAATAGTCTAGCTAGCGTAATACATGACTACGAGCAGTACTTC
CASSNSLASVIHDYEQYF
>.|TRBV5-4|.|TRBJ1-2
TGTGCCAGCAGCTTGGCCAGGGAGGGTCCCTATGGCTACACCTTC
CASSLAREGPYGYTF
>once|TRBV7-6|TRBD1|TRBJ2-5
TGTGCCAGCAGCCCCCAGGACAGGGGTGAGACCCAGTACTTC
CASSPQDRGETQYF
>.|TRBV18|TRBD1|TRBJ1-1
TGTGCCAGCTCATCTAGACAGGGGAGCACTGAAGCTTTCTTT
CASSSRQGSTEAFF
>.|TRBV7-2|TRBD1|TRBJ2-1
TGTGCCAGCAGTCTTAGGGGACAGGTGGGCAATGAGCAGTTCTTC
CASSLRGQVGNEQFF
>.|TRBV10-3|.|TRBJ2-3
TGTGCCATCAGTGACTCTACAGATACGCAGTATTTT
CAISDSTDTQYF
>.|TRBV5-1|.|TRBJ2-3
TGCGCCAGCAGCTTGGAGGGTAGCGGCTCCACAGATACGCAGTATTTT
CASSLEGSGSTDTQYF
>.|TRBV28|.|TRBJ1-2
TGTGCCAGCAGTCCCCCGCGGGACTTGGGCGGCTACACCTTC
CASSPPRDLGGYTF
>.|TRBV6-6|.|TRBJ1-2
TGTGCCAGCAGTTACCTAGATGGCTACACCTTC
CASSYLDGYTF
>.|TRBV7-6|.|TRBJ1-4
TGTGCCAGCAGTTTAGCGACGGGTCAGGGCAGAGAAAAACTGTTTTTT
CASSLATGQGREKLFF
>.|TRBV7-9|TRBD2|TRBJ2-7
TGTGCCAGCAGCTTAGGTCCGGCGGGGGGATCGTACGAGCAGTACTTC
CASSLGPAGGSYEQYF
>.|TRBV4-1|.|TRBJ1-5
TGCGCCAGCAGCCAAGATAACAGTCAGCCCCAGCATTTT
CASSQDNSQPQHF
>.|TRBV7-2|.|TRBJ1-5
TGTGCCAGCAGCTTAGCGTGGGCCCAGGCCCAGCATTTT
CASSLAWAQAQHF
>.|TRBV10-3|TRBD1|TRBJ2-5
TGTGCCATCAGTGACAAGGGCAGGGGGCAAGAGACCCAGTACTTC
CAISDKGRGQETQYF
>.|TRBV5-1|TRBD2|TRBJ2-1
TGCGCCAGCAGCTTGGGACTAGCGGGGGGGTCCAGTGTCAGGAATGAGCAGTTCTTC
CASSLGLAGGSSVRNEQFF
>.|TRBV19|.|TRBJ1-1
TGTGCCAGTAGTAGACAACAGGGTCCCTCGGAGAACACTGAAGCTTTCTTT
CASSRQQGPSENTEAFF
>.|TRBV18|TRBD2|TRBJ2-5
TGTGCCAGCTCCCAAAAATTGGGACTAGCGAGGCAGACCCAGTACTTC
CASSQKLGLARQTQYF
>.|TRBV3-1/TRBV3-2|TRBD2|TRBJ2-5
TGTGCCAGCAGCCAGTTACCCCCGACTAGCGGGGGGCCAGGGGAGACCCAGTACTTC
CASSQLPPTSGGPGETQYF
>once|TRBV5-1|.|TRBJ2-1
TGCGCCAGCAGCTTGGAGGGGCCTTACAATGAGCAGTTCTTC
CASSLEGPYNEQFF
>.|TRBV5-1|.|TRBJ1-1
TGCGCCAGCAGCTTGAAAACATCAGGGGTCACTGAAGCTTTCTTT
CASSLKTSGVTEAFF
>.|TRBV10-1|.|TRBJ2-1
TGCGCCAGCAGTGAAAACAGGGCTGAGCAGTTCTTC
CASSENRAEQFF
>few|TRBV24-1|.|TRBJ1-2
TGTGCCACCAGTGATCGCCGGGACATCCATGGCTACACCTTC
CATSDRRDIHGYTF
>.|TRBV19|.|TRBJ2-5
TGTGCCAGTAGCGTTTCGGGGGACAGCCAAGAGACCCAGTACTTC
CASSVSGDSQETQYF
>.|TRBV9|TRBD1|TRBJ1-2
TGTGCCAGCAGCTTCACGGGACAGGGGAGTGGTGGCTACACCTTC
CASSFTGQGSGGYTF
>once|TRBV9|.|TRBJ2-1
TGTGCCAGCAGCCTCTCTCCAGGTTCCAATGAGCAGTTCTTC
CASSLSPGSNEQFF
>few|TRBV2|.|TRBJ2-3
TGTGCCAGCAGGGCCCGGGGGGCCCGCACAGATACGCAGTATTTT
CASRARGARTDTQYF
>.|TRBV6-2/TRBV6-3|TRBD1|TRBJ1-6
TGTGCCAGCAGTTTTGTTACCGGGACAGGTTCACCCCTCCACTTT
CASSFVTGTGSPLHF
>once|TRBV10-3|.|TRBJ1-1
TGTGCCATCAGCAACACAGACACTGAAGCTTTCTTT
CAISNTDTEAFF
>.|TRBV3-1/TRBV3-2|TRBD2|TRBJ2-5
TGTGCCAGCAGCCAAGGAATGCTGGCGGGGGGGCGAGAGACCCAGTACTTC
CASSQGMLAGGRETQYF
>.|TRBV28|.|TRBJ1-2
TGTGCCAGCAGTTTGGCAGGTGCACTTTATGGCTACACCTTC
CASSLAGALYGYTF
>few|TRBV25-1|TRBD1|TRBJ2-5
TGTGCCAGCAGTAGCCCGGGACAGTTTAAAGAGACCCAGTACTTC
CASSSPGQFKETQYF
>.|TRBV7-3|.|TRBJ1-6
TGTGCCAGCAGCCCTTCACAAAATTCACCCCTCCACTTT
CASSPSQNSPLHF
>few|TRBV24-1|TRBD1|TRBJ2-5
TGTGCCACCAGTGACGAGGGGGCAGGGGAGACCCAGTACTTC
CATSDEGAGETQYF
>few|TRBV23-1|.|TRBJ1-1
TGCGCCAGCAGTCAGGCCGCGGGGGCAAGAACTGAAGCTTTCTTT
CASSQAAGARTEAFF
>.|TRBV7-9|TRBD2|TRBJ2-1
TGTGCCAGCAGCTTACCCGGGGGGGCCTACAATGAGCAGTTCTTC
CASSLPGGAYNEQFF
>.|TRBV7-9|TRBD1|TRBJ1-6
TGTGCCAGCAGCTTATTCGCGGGACAGGGGGCGCTCGGTTCACCCCTCCACTTT
CASSLFAGQGALGSPLHF
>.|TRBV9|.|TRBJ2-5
TGTGCCAGCAGCGAGAGCCGAGGGGAGACCCAGTACTTC
CASSESRGETQYF
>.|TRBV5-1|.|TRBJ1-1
TGCGCCAGCAGCCGGACAGCCAACACTGAAGCTTTCTTT
CASSRTANTEAFF
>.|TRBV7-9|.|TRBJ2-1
TGTGCCAGCAGCTTAGTCCTGGGGGGGCCAGCAGATGAGCAGTTCTTC
CASSLVLGGPADEQFF
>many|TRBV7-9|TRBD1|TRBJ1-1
TGTGCCAGCAGCTCGACAGGGATCACTGAAGCTTTCTTT
CASSSTGITEAFF
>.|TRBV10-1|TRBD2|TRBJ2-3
TGCGCCAGCGATGCCCTGCGGGGGGGGACAGATACGCAGTATTTT
CASDALRGGTDTQYF
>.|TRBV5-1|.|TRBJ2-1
TGCGCCAGCAGCTTTGAGGGAAGAGACAATGAGCAGTTCTTC
CASSFEGRDNEQFF
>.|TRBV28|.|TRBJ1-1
TGTGCCAGCAGTGCACAGGGCGCTGAAGCTTTCTTT
CASSAQGAEAFF
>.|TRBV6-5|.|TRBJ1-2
TGTGCCAGCGGCCCCCTAGGTGGCTACACCTTC
CASGPLGGYTF
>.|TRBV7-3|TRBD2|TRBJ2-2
TGTGCCAGCAGCTTAAATTCGGGAGGCGGGGAGCTGTTTTTT
CASSLNSGGGELFF
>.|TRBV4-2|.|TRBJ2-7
TGTGCCAGCAGCCAGGGGGCGGAGGCGGCCTACGAGCAGTACTTC
CASSQGAEAAYEQYF
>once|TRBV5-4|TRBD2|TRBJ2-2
TGTGCCAGCAGCTTGGAGGGACTAGCGGGGTACACCGGGGAGCTGTTTTTT
CASSLEGLAGYTGELFF
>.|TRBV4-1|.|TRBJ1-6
TGCGCCAGCAGCCTTCTCGGACTGCTCGGTTCACCCCTCCACTTT
CASSLLGLLGSPLHF
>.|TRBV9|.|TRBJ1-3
TGTGCCAGCAGCGTAGCGGGGGGCAGCTCTGGAAACACCATATATTTT
CASSVAGGSSGNTIYF
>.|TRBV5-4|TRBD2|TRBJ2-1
TGTGCCAGCAGCTTCGGGACTAGCGGGGCCAATGAGCAGTTCTTC
CASSFGTSGANEQFF
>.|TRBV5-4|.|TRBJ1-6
TGTGCCAGCAGCTTGGCAGGGATTGATAATTCACCCCTCCACTTT
CASSLAGIDNSPLHF
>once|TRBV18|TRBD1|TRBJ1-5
TGTGCCAGCTCACCACCTGGACAGGGGGCGGATAGTCAGCCCCAGCATTTT
CASSPPGQGADSQPQHF
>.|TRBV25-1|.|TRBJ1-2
TGTGCCAGCAGTAGGAGAGAGGGAAATTATGGCTACACCTTC
CASSRREGNYGYTF